Following are 15 T cell receptor beta chains from one sample sequenced in a study of Ad26.COV2.S vaccination and SARS-CoV-2 variants. The repertoire was sequenced with immunoSEQ multiplex PCR; TCRdb's copy has only in-frame clones and lacks some. The top ten hold roughly 2.1% of the sample, which has some 320,000 clones, around 83% seen once. Treatment indicated: 15 to 20 received Ad26.COV2.S at low or high dose, single or two shots; five or six received placebo; per-sample allocation not given. Repertoires come from day 63 after the first vaccine or placebo injection. The material was peripheral blood, obtained in a trial of Ad26.COV2.S vaccine versus placebo. All receptors derive from a person aged 18-60 years who received the Ad26.COV2.S COVID-19 vaccine or a placebo.

The chain combines TRBV5-4 with TRBJ2-2; 10 nucleotides match TRBD2. The CDR3 has 15 residues. CDR1 SGHNT and CDR2 YYREEE come from the germline V gene (reference sequence). The V gene end was trimmed by 2 bases and the J gene end by 3 bases; junction bases not matched to a gene: 1. The CDR3 here is CASSFSGGYTGELFF. DNA of the CDR3: TGTGCCAGCAGCTTTAGCGGGGGGTACACCGGGGAGCTGTTTTTT.

CDR3 in DNA: TGTGCCAGCAGTCTGGGGCGGGGGGCAAACTATGGCTACACCTTC. It translates to CASSLGRGANYGYTF. The chain combines TRBV2 with TRBJ1-2; a possible D gene is TRBD1 (6 bases). The V end lost 5 bases, the J end lost 2 bases, and 15 bases lay between the germline ends. The germline V gene encodes CDR1 SNHLY and CDR2 FYNNEI. This CDR3 region has 15 residues.

The chain has TRBV30 and TRBJ1-4, with TRBD1 as a possible D gene (6 bases). The germline V gene has CDR1 GTSNPN and CDR2 SVGIG (reference sequence). This CDR3 is built from 13 residues. Trimming stripped 4 bases from V and 7 bases from J, with 13 bases between. This CDR3 reads CAWTGPRGEKLFF. The CDR3, as DNA: TGTGCCTGGACCGGACCCAGGGGTGAAAAACTGTTTTTT.

This chain connects TRBV2 to TRBJ2-7; D is undetermined. Trimming pared 7 bases from V and 7 bases from J, leaving 14 bases between. Per germline, CDR1 SNHLY and CDR2 FYNNEI. The CDR3 sequence is 12 residues long. As DNA, the CDR3 is TGTGCCAGCAATAGTCCCAGGAGAGAGCAGTACTTC. It specifies CASNSPRREQYF. The entire variable domain, with the rest obtained from reference TRBV2 and TRBJ2-7, is as follows: EPEVTQTPSHQVTQMGQEVILRCVPISNHLYFYWYRQILGQKVEFLVSFYNNEISEKSEIFDDQFSVERPDGSNFTLKIRSTKLEDSAMYFCASNSPRREQYFGPGTRLTVT.

The chain uses TRBV19 and TRBJ2-3; 12 bases match TRBD1. The germline gives CDR1 LNHDA, CDR2 SQIVND (reference sequence). V lost 6 bases to trimming and J lost 2 bases; unmatched junction nucleotides: 15. CDR3 size: 19 residues. CDR3 coding DNA: TGTGCCAGTAGCCTGTATCCCGGGACAGGGGGCTTGTACACAGATACGCAGTATTTT. Translated: CASSLYPGTGGLYTDTQYF.

This chain links TRBV5-1 with TRBJ2-1; the D is unclear. Germline V gene data show CDR1 as SGHRS and CDR2 as YFSETQ. There are 15 residues in the CDR3. V was trimmed by 4 bases and J by 0 bases, leaving 11 bases between them. The CDR3 loop reads CASSLIPGSYNEQFF. The CDR3 DNA sequence: TGCGCCAGCAGCCTCATACCGGGCTCCTACAATGAGCAGTTCTTC.

J is TRBJ1-1 and V is TRBV3-1 (or the pseudogene TRBV3-2); D gene unclear. V was trimmed by 1 base and J by 11 bases, leaving 11 bases between them. Germline CDR1 LGHDT, CDR2 YNNKEL (reference sequence). The CDR3 is made up of 12 amino acids. DNA for the CDR3: TGTGCCAGCAGCCAAGGCGCAGCGGTGGCTTTCTTT. Amino acid sequence: CASSQGAAVAFF.

The genes are TRBV20-1 and TRBJ2-2; no clear D. CDR1 is DFQATT and CDR2 is SNEGSKA in the germline V gene (reference sequence). The CDR3 is 14 amino acids. V lost 3 bases, J lost 3 bases, and 11 bases lay in between. CDR3 sequence reads: CSASGTMYTGELFF. The DNA of the CDR3 is TGCAGTGCTAGTGGTACCATGTACACCGGGGAGCTGTTTTTT.

V gene TRBV11-2 combines with J gene TRBJ2-1; possibly TRBD2 for D (7 bases). There are 13 residues in the CDR3. Per the germline V gene, CDR1 is SGHAT and CDR2 is FQNNGV. Trimming left V 3 bases short and J 13 bases short, with 16 bases between. The CDR3 is CASSLEGGAGQFF. Written as DNA, the CDR3 is TGTGCCAGCAGCTTGGAAGGGGGGGCTGGTCAGTTCTTC.

This sequence joins TRBV3-1 (or the pseudogene TRBV3-2) and TRBJ2-3; the match to TRBD2 covers 9 bases. Germline V gene data show CDR1 as LGHDT and CDR2 as YNNKEL (reference sequence). V gave up 7 bases and J gave up 6 bases; unmatched junction bases: 5. This CDR3 comprises 13 residues. The chain's CDR3 is CASTPSGGDTQYF. The CDR3 DNA reads as TGTGCCAGCACCCCGAGCGGGGGGGATACGCAGTATTTT.

CDR3 sequence reads: CAWSVLGAKETQYF. The CDR3 DNA sequence: TGTGCCTGGAGTGTCCTGGGGGCAAAAGAGACCCAGTACTTC. This chain joins TRBV30 and TRBJ2-5; D possibly corresponds to TRBD1 (6 bases). CDR3 length equals 14 residues. Trimming removed 0 bases at V and 3 bases at J, with 11 bases between. Germline V lookup: CDR1 GTSNPN, CDR2 SVGIG (reference sequence).

This clone was picked up a small number of times. J is TRBJ1-2 and V is TRBV7-9; D remains unclear. V gave up 1 base and J gave up 2 bases, with 17 bases separating them. The CDR3 runs to 17 residues. Germline V gene sequence: CDR1 SEHNR, CDR2 FQNEAQ (reference sequence). The CDR3 region is CASSLDSIGHNNYGYTF. The CDR3 nucleotides read TGTGCCAGCAGCTTAGATTCAATTGGGCACAACAACTATGGCTACACCTTC.

The rearrangement links TRBV5-1 to TRBJ2-3; 10 bases align to TRBD1. The CDR3 sequence is 16 residues long. Unmatched junction bases numbered 4, after V lost 0 bases and J lost 3 bases. Germline V gene data show CDR1 as SGHRS and CDR2 as YFSETQ. CDR3 loop: CASSLAGQGGTDTQYF. CDR3 DNA: TGCGCCAGCAGCTTGGCCGGACAGGGGGGAACAGATACGCAGTATTTT.

The chain recombines TRBV6-2 or TRBV6-3 with TRBJ1-1, with a possible D match to TRBD1 (5 bases). This CDR3 region has 14 residues. V lost 4 bases, J lost 4 bases, and 13 bases lay in between. The germline V gene encodes CDR1 MNHEY and CDR2 SVGEGT. CDR3 protein: CASSSRERFTEAFF. CDR3 DNA sequence: TGTGCCAGCAGTTCCAGGGAAAGATTCACTGAAGCTTTCTTT.

This chain connects TRBV6-5 to TRBJ1-6; D is unclear. CDR1 is MNHEY and CDR2 is SVGAGI in the germline V gene. The V and J ends lost 4 bases and 6 bases respectively, with 7 bases between them. The CDR3 has 13 residues. The DNA for the CDR3 is TGTGCCAGCAGTTTGGGGATTAATTCACCCCTCCACTTT. Residues: CASSLGINSPLHF.